The text below deals with one T cell receptor (beta chain). The PCR employed 60 Vbeta primers together with 13 Jbeta primers. Per the original data handling: A later analysis tallied some 84 million unique TCR beta chains, around 10 million of them shared. Assay used: immunoSEQ multiplex PCR; TCRdb lists only in-frame clones, some missing. That table supplies the V and J calls and clone size; D and trimming were determined from the DNA. The table has fewer than 150,000 clones, 78% seen once; the top ten hold about 2.5%. The data originate from a study of cytomegalovirus exposure and HLA in healthy donors. The sequence derives from a male donor in good health and CMV-seronegative. The specimen was PBMCs.

CDR3 coding DNA: TGTGCCAGCAGTGGGACTTCTCACGAGCAGTACTTC. Translation gives CASSGTSHEQYF. The chain has TRBV2 and TRBJ2-7, with D possibly TRBD2 on 5 matching bases. Germline V CDR1 and CDR2: SNHLY, FYNNEI. This CDR3 is 12 amino acids long. V was cut by 4 bases and J by 5 bases, with 9 bases left in between.